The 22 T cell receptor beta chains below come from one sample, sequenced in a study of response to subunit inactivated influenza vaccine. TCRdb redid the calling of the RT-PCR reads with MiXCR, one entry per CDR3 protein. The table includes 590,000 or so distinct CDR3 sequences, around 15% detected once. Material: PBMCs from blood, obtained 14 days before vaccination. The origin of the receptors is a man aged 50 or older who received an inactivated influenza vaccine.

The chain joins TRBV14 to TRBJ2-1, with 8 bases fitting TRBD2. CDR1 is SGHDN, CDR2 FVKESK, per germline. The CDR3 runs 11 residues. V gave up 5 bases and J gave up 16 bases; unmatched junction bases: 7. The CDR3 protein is CASSNSGVAFF. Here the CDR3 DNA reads TGTGCCAGCAGCAATAGCGGGGTAGCCTTCTTC.

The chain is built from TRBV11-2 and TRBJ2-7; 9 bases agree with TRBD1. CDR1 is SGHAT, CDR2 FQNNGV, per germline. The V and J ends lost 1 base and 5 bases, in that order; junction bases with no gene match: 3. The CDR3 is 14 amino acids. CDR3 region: CASSLGGQGHEQYF. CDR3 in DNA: TGTGCCAGCAGCTTAGGGGGACAGGGTCACGAGCAGTACTTC.

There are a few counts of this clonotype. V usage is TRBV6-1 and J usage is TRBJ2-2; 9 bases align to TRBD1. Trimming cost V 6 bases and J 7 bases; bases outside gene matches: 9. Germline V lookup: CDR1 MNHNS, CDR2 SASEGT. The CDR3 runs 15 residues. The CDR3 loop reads CASSRDRDSGGELFF. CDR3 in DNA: TGTGCCAGCAGCCGGGACAGGGACTCTGGCGGGGAGCTGTTTTTT.

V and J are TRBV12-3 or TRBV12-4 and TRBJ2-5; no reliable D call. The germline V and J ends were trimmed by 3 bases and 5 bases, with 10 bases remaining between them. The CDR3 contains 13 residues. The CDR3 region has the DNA TGTGCCAGCAGTTTGCACGGGTTTGAGACCCAGTACTTC. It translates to CASSLHGFETQYF.

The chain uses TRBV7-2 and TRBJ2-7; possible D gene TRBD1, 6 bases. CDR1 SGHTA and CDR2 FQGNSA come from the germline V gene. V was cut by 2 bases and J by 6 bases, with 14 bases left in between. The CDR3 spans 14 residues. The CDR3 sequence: CASSLTGTPREQYF. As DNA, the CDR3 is TGTGCCAGCAGCTTAACAGGGACCCCACGCGAGCAGTACTTC.

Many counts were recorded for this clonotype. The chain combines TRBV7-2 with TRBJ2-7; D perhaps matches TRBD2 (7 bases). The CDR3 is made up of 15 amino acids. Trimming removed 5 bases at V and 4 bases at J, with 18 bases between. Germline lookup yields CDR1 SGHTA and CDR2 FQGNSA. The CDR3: CASSARGGGPYEQYF. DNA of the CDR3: TGTGCCAGCAGCGCCCGAGGGGGGGGCCCTTACGAGCAGTACTTC.

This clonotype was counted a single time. As DNA, the CDR3 is TGTGCCAGCAGTTCCCCTGCCTCTAGCACAGATACGCAGTATTTT. Amino acid sequence: CASSSPASSTDTQYF. The gene calls are TRBV6-5 and TRBJ2-3, with no clear D. The V end lost 4 bases, the J end lost 0 bases, and 11 bases lay between the germline ends. CDR1 and CDR2 from the germline V gene are MNHEY and SVGAGI. The CDR3 spans 15 residues.

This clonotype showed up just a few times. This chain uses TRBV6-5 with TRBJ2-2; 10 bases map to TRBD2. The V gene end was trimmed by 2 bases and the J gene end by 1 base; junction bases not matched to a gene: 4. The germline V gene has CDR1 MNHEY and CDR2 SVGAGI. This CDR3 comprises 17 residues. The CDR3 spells CASSYASGRGNTGELFF. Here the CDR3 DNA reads TGTGCCAGCAGTTACGCTAGCGGGAGAGGGAACACCGGGGAGCTGTTTTTT.

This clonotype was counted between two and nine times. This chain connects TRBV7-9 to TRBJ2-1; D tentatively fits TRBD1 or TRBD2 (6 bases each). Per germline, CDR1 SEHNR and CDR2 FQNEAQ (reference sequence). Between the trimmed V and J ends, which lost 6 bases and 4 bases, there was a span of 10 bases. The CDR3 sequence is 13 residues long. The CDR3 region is CASRRGAYNEQFF. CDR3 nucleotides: TGTGCCAGCAGAAGGGGGGCGTACAATGAGCAGTTCTTC.

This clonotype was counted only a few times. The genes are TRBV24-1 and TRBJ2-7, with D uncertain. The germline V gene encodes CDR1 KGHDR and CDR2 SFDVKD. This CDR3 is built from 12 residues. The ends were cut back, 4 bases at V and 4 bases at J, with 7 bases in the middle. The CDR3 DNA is TGTGCCACCAGTGAATACGGGTACGAGCAGTACTTC. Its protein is CATSEYGYEQYF.

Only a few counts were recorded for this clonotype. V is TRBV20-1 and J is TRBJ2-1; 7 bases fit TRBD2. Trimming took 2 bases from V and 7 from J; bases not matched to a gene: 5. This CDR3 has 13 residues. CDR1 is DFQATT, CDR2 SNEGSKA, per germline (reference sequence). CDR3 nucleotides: TGCAGTGCTAGACGGACTAGTGGGAATGAGCAGTTCTTC. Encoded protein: CSARRTSGNEQFF.

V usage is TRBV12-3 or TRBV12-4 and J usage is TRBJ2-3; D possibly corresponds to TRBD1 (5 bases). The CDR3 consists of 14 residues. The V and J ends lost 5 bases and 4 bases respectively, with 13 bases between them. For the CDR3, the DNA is TGTGCCAGCAGTCGAACTCCGACAGCAGATACGCAGTATTTT. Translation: CASSRTPTADTQYF.

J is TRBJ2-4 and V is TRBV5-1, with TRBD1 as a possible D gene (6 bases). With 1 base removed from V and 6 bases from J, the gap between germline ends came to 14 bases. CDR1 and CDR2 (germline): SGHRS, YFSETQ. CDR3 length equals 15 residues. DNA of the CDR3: TGCGCCAGCAGCTTGCCGCTGGGGGCGAGAAACATTCAGTACTTC. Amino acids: CASSLPLGARNIQYF.

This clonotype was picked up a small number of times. CDR3: CASSVGGGGGAKNIQYF. The CDR3 DNA reads TGTGCCAGCAGCGTTGGTGGTGGGGGTGGGGCCAAAAACATTCAGTACTTC. V and J are TRBV9 and TRBJ2-4, with D possibly being TRBD1 or TRBD2 (5 bases each). Trimming shortened V by 2 bases and J by 1 base, and 16 bases separated the two germline ends. Germline lookup yields CDR1 SGDLS and CDR2 YYNGEE. The CDR3 runs to 17 residues. The complete variable domain, with remaining parts taken from reference TRBV9 and TRBJ2-4, reads DSGVTQTPKHLITATGQRVTLRCSPRSGDLSVYWYQQSLDQGLQFLIQYYNGEERAKGNILERFSAQQFPDLHSELNLSSLELGDSALYFCASSVGGGGGAKNIQYFGAGTRLSVL.

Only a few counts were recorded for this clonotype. The CDR3: CASSARQVRTDTQYF. The CDR3 bases are TGTGCCAGCAGCGCGAGACAGGTTCGGACAGATACGCAGTATTTT. This sequence joins TRBV9 and TRBJ2-3; possible D gene TRBD1, 6 bases. CDR3 size: 15 residues. Germline CDR1 is SGDLS and CDR2 is YYNGEE. V was clipped by 3 bases and J by 3 bases, with 14 bases between them.

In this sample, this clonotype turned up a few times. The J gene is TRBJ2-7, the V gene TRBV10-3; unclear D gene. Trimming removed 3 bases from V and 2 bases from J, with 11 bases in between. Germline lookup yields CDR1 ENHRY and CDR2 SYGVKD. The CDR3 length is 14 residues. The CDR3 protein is CAISDGLGTYEQYF. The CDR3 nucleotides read TGTGCCATCAGTGACGGGCTAGGGACCTACGAGCAGTACTTC.

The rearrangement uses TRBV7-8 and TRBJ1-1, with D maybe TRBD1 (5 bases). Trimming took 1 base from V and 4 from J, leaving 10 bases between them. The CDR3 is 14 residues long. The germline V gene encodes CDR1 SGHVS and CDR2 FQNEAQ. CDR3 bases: TGTGCCAGCAGCTTAGGGGGCTGGGGCACTGAAGCTTTCTTT. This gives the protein CASSLGGWGTEAFF. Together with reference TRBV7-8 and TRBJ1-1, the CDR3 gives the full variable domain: GAGVSQSPRYKVAKRGQDVALRCDPISGHVSLFWYQQALGQGPEFLTYFQNEAQLDKSGLPSDRFFAERPEGSVSTLKIQRTQQEDSAVYLCASSLGGWGTEAFFGQGTRLTVV.

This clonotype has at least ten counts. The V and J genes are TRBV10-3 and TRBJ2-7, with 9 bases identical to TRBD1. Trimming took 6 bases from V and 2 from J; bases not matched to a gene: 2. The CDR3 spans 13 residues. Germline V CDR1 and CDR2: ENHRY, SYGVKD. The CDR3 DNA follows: TGTGCCATCAGCACAGGGGGCCCCTACGAGCAGTACTTC. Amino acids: CAISTGGPYEQYF.

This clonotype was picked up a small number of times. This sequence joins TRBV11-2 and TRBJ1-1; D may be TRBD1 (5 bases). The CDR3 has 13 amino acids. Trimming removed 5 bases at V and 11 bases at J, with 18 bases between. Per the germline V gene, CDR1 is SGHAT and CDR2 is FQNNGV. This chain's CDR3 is CASSGSGGIGAFF. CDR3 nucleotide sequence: TGTGCCAGCAGCGGATCGGGGGGGATCGGGGCTTTCTTT.

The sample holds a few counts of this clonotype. CDR3 region: CASSLADPHLTRVVYNEQFF. CDR3 nucleotides: TGTGCCAGCAGTTTAGCGGACCCTCATCTGACACGGGTAGTTTACAATGAGCAGTTCTTC. The rearrangement joins TRBV12-3 or TRBV12-4 to TRBJ2-1, with no clear D. The CDR3 totals 20 residues. The ends were cut back, 0 bases at V and 4 bases at J, with 25 bases in the middle.

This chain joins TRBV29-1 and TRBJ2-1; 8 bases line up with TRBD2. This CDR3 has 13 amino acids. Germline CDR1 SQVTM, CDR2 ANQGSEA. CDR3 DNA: TGCAGTGTTAGCGGGACCCTTCGGAATGAGCAGTTCTTC. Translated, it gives CSVSGTLRNEQFF.

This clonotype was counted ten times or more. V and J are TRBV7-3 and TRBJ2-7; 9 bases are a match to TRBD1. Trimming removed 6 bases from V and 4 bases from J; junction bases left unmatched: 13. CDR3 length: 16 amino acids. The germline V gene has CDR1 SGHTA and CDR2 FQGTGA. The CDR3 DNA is TGTGCCAGCAGTCCGGACAGGGGTTTGGCCTCGTACGAGCAGTACTTC. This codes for CASSPDRGLASYEQYF.